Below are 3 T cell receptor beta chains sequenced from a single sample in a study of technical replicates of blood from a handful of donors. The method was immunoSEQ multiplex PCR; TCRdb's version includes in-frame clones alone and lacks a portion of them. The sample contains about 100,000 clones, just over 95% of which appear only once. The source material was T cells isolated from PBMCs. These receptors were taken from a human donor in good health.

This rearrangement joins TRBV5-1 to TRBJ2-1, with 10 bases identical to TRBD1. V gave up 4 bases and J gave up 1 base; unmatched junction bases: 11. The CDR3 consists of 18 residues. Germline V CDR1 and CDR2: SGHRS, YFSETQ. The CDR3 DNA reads TGCGCCAGCAGCCTGTACCCGCGACAGGGGGCTTCCTACAATGAGCAGTTCTTC. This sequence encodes CASSLYPRQGASYNEQFF.

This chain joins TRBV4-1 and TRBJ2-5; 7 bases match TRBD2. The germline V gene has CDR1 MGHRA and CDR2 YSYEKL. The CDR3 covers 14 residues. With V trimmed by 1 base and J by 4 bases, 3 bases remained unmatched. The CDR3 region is CASSQARGRETQYF. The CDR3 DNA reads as TGCGCCAGCAGCCAAGCCCGCGGGAGAGAGACCCAGTACTTC.

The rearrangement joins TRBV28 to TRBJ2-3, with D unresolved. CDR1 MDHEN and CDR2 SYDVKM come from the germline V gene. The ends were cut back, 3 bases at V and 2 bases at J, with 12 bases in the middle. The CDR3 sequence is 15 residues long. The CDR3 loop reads CASSFETAITDTQYF. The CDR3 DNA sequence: TGTGCCAGCAGTTTCGAAACAGCAATCACAGATACGCAGTATTTT.